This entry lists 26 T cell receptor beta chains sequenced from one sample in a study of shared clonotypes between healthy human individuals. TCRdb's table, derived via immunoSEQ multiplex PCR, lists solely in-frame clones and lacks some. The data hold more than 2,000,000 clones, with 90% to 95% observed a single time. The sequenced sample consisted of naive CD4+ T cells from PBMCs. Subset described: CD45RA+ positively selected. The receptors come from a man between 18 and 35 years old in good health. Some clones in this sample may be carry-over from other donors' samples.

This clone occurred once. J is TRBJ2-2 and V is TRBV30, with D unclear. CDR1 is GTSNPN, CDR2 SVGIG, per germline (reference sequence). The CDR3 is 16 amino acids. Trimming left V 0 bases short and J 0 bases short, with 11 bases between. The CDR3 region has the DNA TGTGCCTGGAGTGTCCCAGTCCCCCCGAACACCGGGGAGCTGTTTTTT. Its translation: CAWSVPVPPNTGELFF.

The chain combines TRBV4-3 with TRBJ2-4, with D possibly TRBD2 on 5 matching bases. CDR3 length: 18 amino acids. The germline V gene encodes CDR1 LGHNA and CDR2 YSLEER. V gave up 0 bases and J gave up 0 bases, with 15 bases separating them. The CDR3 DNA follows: TGCGCCAGCAGCCAAGATCTCGGAGCAGGACTAGCCAAAAACATTCAGTACTTC. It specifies CASSQDLGAGLAKNIQYF.

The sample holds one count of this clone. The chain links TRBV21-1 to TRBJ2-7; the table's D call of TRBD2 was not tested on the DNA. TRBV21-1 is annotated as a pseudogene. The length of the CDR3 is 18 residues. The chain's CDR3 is CAKRGCQDSSGGLYEQYF. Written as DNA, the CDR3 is TGTGCTAAAAGGGGGTGCCAAGACTCTAGCGGGGGACTTTACGAGCAGTACTTC.

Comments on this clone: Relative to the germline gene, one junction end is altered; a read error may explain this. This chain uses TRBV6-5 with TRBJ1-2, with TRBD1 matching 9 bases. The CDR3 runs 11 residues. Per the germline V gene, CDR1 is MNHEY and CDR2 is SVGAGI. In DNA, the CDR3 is TGTGCCAGCAGTGAAGGGGGACAGGGTCTGTTC. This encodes CASSEGGQGLF.

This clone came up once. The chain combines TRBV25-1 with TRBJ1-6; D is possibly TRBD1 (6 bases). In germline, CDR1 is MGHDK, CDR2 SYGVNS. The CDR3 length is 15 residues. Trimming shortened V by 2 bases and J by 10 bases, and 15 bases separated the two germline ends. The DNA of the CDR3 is TGTGCCAGCAGTGAAACTTTGCAGGGGTGGTCACCCCTCCACTTT. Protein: CASSETLQGWSPLHF.

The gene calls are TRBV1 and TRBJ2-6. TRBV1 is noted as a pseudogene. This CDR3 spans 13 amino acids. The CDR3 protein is CTSRLSRANVLTF. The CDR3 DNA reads TGCACCAGCAGGTTAAGTCGGGCCAACGTCCTGACTTTC.

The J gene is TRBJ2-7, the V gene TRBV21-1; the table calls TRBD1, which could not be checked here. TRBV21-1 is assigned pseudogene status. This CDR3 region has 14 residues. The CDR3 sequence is CASSRRDRGHEQYF. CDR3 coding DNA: TGTGCCAGCAGCAGGCGGGACAGGGGCCACGAGCAGTACTTC.

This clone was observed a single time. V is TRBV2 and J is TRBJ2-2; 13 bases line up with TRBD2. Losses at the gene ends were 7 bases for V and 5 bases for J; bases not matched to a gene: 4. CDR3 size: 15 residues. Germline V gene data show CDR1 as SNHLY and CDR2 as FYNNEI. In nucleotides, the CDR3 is TGTGCCAGCACCTTGGGACTAGCGGGAACCGGGGAGCTGTTTTTT. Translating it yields CASTLGLAGTGELFF.

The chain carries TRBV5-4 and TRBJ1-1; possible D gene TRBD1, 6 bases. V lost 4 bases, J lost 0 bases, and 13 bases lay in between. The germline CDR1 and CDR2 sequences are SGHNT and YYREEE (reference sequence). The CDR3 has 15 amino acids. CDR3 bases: TGTGCCAGCAGCCCTATTGGGGGCCTGAACACTGAAGCTTTCTTT. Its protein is CASSPIGGLNTEAFF.

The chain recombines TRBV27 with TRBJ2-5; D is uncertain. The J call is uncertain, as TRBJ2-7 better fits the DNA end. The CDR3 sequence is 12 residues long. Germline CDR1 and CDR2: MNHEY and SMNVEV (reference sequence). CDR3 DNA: TGTGCCATCCCCCCGCCAACCTACGAGCAGTACTTC. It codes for CAIPPPTYEQYF.

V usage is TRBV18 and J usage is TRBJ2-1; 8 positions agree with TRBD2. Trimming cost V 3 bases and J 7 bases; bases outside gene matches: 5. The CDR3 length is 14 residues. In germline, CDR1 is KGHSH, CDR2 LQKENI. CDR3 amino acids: CASSPGLVGNEQFF. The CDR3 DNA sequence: TGTGCCAGCTCACCGGGACTAGTGGGGAATGAGCAGTTCTTC.

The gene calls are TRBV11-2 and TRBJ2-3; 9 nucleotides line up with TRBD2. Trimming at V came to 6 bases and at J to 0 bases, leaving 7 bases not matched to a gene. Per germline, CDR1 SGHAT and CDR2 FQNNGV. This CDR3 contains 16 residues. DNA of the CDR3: TGTGCCAGCAGTCCGAGCGGGAGGATGAGCACAGATACGCAGTATTTT. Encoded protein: CASSPSGRMSTDTQYF. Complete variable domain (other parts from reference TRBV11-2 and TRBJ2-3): EAGVAQSPRYKIIEKRQSVAFWCNPISGHATLYWYQQILGQGPKLLIQFQNNGVVDDSQLPKDRFSAERLKGVDSTLKIQPAKLEDSAVYLCASSPSGRMSTDTQYFGPGTRLTVL.

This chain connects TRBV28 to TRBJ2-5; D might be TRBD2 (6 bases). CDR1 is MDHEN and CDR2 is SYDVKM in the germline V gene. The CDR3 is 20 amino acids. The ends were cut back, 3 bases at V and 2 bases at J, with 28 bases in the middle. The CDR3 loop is CASSFGPPRPQTSPQETQYF. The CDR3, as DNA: TGTGCCAGCAGTTTCGGGCCACCACGACCTCAGACTAGTCCACAAGAGACCCAGTACTTC.

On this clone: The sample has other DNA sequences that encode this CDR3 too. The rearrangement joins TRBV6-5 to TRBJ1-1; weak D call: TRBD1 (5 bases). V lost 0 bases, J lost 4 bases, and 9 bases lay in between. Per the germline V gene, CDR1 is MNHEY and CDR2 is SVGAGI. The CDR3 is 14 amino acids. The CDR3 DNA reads TGTGCCAGCAGTTACTCGCGGGGGGGCACTGAAGCTTTCTTT. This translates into CASSYSRGGTEAFF.

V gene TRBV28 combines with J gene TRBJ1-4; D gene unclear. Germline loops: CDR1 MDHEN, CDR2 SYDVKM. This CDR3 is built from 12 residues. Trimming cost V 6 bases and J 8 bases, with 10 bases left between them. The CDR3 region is CASSPVVEKLFF. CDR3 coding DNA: TGTGCCAGCAGCCCAGTGGTAGAAAAACTGTTTTTT.

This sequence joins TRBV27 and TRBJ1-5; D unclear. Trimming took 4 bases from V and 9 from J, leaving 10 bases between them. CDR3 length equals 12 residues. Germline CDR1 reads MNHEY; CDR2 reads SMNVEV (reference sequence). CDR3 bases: TGTGCCAGCAGTTCAACATCGGGGCCCCAGCATTTT. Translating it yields CASSSTSGPQHF.

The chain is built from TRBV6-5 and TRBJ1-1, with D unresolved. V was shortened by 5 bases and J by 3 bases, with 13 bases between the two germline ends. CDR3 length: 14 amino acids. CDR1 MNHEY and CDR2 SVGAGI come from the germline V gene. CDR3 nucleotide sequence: TGTGCCAGCAGTCCTCGGTGGAGGGACACTGAAGCTTTCTTT. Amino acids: CASSPRWRDTEAFF.

CDR3 residues: CASSEKRGVTEAFF. Written as DNA, the CDR3 is TGTGCCAGCAGCGAAAAGCGGGGCGTCACTGAAGCTTTCTTT. V gene TRBV7-2 combines with J gene TRBJ1-1; possibly TRBD1 for D (5 bases). V gave up 5 bases and J gave up 4 bases, with 14 bases separating them. From germline, CDR1 is SGHTA and CDR2 FQGNSA. This CDR3 has 14 residues.

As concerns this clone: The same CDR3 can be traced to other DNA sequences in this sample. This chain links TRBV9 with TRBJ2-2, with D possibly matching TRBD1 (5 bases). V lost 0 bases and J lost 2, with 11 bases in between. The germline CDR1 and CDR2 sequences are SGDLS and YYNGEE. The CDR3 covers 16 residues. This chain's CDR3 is CASSVAGQGNTGELFF. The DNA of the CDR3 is TGTGCCAGCAGCGTAGCTGGGCAGGGTAACACCGGGGAGCTGTTTTTT.

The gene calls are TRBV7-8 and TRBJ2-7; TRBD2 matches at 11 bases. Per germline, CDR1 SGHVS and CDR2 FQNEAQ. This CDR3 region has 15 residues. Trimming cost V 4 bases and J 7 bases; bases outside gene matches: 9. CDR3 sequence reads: CASSSIAGGLGEQYF. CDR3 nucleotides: TGTGCCAGCAGCTCAATAGCGGGAGGGCTGGGAGAGCAGTACTTC.

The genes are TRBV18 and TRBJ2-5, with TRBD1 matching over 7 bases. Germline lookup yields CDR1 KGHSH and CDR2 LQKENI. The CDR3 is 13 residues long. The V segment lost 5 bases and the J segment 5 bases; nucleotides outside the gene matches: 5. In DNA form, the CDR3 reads TGTGCCAGCTCAGAACAGGGGACCGAGACCCAGTACTTC. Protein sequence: CASSEQGTETQYF.

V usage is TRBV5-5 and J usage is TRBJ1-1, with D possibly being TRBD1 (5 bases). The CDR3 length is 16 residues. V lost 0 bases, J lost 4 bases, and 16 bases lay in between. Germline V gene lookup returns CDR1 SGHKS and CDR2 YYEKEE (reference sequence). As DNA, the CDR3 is TGTGCCAGCAGCTTGGCCCAAGGAGGGGTTAGCACTGAAGCTTTCTTT. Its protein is CASSLAQGGVSTEAFF.

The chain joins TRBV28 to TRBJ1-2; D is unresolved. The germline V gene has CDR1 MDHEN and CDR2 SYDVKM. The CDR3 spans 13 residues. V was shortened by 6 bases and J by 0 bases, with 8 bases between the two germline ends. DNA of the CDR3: TGTGCCAGCAGGGACGGAACTAACTATGGCTACACCTTC. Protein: CASRDGTNYGYTF.

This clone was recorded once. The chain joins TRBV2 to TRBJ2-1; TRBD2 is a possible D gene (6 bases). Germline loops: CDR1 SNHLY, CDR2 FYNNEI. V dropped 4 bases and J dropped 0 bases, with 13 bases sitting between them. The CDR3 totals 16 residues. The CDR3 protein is CASSASSASSYNEQFF. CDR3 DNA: TGTGCCAGCAGTGCGTCTAGCGCCAGCTCCTACAATGAGCAGTTCTTC.

CDR3 protein: CASSLTPGGQLYGYTF. CDR3 DNA: TGTGCCAGCAGTTTAACCCCGGGGGGACAGCTTTATGGCTACACCTTC. The genes are TRBV28 and TRBJ1-2; TRBD1 matches 7 bases. V was clipped by 2 bases and J by 5 bases; unmatched bases: 11. Germline V gives CDR1 MDHEN, CDR2 SYDVKM. The CDR3 is 16 residues long.

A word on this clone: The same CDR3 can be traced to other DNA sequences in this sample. CDR3 nucleotides: TGCGCCAGCAGCCAAGAGGTCTCCCTGAACACTGAAGCTTTCTTT. This encodes CASSQEVSLNTEAFF. This chain uses TRBV4-1 with TRBJ1-1; D uncertain. Trimming took 0 bases from V and 0 from J, leaving 8 bases between them. Germline V CDR1 and CDR2: MGHRA, YSYEKL. The length of the CDR3 is 15 residues.